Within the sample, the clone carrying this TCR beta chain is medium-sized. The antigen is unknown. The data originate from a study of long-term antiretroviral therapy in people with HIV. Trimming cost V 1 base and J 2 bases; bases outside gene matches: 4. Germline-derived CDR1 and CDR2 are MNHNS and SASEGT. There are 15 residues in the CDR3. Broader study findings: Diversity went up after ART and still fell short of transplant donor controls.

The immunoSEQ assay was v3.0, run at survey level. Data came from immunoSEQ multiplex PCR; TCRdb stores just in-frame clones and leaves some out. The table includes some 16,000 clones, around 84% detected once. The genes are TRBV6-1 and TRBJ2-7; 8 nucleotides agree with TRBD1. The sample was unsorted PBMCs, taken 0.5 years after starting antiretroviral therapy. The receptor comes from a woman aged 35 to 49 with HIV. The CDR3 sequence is CASSEVQGATYEQYF. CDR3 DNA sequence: TGTGCCAGCAGTGAAGTCCAGGGGGCTACCTACGAGCAGTACTTC.